This TCR beta chain was captured in a study of CD8 T cells in ankylosing spondylitis. Study conclusions and caveats: Matched synovial fluid from ankylosing spondylitis patients was reported to be enriched for disease-linked clones. In reactive arthritis synovial fluid and blood, some motif variants had been reported before. A TCR beta motif of roughly 8 highly homologous variants appeared characteristic of ankylosing spondylitis blood.

Quantitative molecular-barcoded 5'-RACE generated the TCR beta libraries. TCRdb re-called the 5' RACE reads with MiXCR, one entry per CDR3 protein. The sample includes more than 250,000 distinct CDR3 sequences, less than 10% of them seen just once. This clonotype was observed many times. The target antigen is unknown. Unmatched junction bases numbered 9, after V lost 1 base and J lost 3 bases. The CDR3 spans 16 residues. Germline V gene lookup returns CDR1 SGHRS and CDR2 YFSETQ. The sequence was obtained from a male donor with ankylosing spondylitis. The specimen was blood, either unsorted or a sorted T cell fraction (not recorded which). The chain links TRBV5-1 to TRBJ2-7; TRBD2 matches at 8 bases. The CDR3 reads CASSLNSGTQFYEQYF. CDR3 nucleotide sequence: TGCGCCAGCAGCTTGAATAGCGGGACCCAATTCTACGAGCAGTACTTC.